This TCR beta chain came from a study of PD-L1 blockade in urothelial cancer. Time point: pretreatment peripheral blood. Using immunoSEQ multiplex PCR, the repertoire was profiled, and TCRdb retains in-frame clones only, with some absent. This table holds approximately 50,000 clones, around 80% found once. CDR3 length equals 15 residues. V shed 7 bases, J shed 7 bases, and the junction held 8 bases outside the gene matches. Germline V gene data show CDR1 as SNHLY and CDR2 as FYNNEI. Study results and limitations: Tumor-associated clones in the blood of durable-benefit patients grew more at 3 weeks.

With regard to this clone: What it binds is not known.

Sequenced here: PBMCs, sampled around atezolizumab (anti-PD-L1) treatment. The V gene is TRBV2, the J gene TRBJ1-5; 12 bases match TRBD1. The clonotype originates from a man in his 70s with urothelial cancer. CDR3 sequence reads: CASTQGGQGAQPQHF. In DNA form, the CDR3 reads TGTGCCAGCACCCAAGGGGGACAGGGGGCCCAGCCCCAGCATTTT.